This TCR beta chain was identified in a study of cytomegalovirus exposure and HLA in healthy donors. Trimming cost V 0 bases and J 4 bases; bases outside gene matches: 15. The CDR3 covers 19 residues. Germline-derived CDR1 and CDR2 are SGHDT and YYEEEE. It was with 60 Vbeta and 13 Jbeta primers that the PCR ran. TCRdb's copy holds only in-frame clones and misses some; the assay was immunoSEQ multiplex PCR. The sample includes 80,000 to 100,000 clones. The receptor was isolated from a woman aged 30 to 39 in good health and CMV-seronegative. Sequenced: PBMCs. The chain is built from TRBV5-6 and TRBJ2-1, with TRBD2 identical over 8 bases. DNA for the CDR3: TGTGCCAGCAGCTTGGTCTTCGGCGGGAGGCCGGGTTTATACAATGAGCAGTTCTTC. It is translated as CASSLVFGGRPGLYNEQFF. Complete variable domain (other parts from reference TRBV5-6 and TRBJ2-1): DAGVTQSPTHLIKTRGQQVTLRCSPKSGHDTVSWYQQALGQGPQFIFQYYEEEERQRGNFPDRFSGHQFPNYSSELNVNALLLGDSALYLCASSLVFGGRPGLYNEQFFGPGTRLTVL.